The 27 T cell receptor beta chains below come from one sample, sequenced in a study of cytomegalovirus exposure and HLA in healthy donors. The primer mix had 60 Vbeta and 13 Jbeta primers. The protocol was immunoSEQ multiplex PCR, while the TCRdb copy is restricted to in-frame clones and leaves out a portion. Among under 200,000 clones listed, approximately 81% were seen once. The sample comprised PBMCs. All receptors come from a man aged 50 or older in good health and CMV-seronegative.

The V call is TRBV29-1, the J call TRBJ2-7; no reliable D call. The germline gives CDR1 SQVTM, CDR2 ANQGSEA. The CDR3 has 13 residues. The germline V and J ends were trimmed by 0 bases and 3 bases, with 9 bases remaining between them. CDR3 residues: CSVEDSNYYEQYF. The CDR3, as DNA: TGCAGCGTTGAAGACTCCAACTACTACGAGCAGTACTTC.

CDR3 region: CASSAPRGGETQYF. CDR3 DNA: TGTGCCAGCAGCGCCCCCCGGGGGGGAGAGACCCAGTACTTC. The genes are TRBV6-1 and TRBJ2-5, with 8 positions matching TRBD2. The germline V gene has CDR1 MNHNS and CDR2 SASEGT. The CDR3 is 14 amino acids. The junction had 7 bases not matched to a gene; V was cut back by 6 bases and J by 4 bases.

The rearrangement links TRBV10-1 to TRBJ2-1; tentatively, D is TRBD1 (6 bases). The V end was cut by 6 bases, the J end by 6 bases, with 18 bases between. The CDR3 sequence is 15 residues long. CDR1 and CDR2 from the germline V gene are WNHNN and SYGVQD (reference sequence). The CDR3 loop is CASSPVDRGGNEQFF. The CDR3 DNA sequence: TGCGCCAGCAGCCCGGTTGACCGAGGGGGCAATGAGCAGTTCTTC.

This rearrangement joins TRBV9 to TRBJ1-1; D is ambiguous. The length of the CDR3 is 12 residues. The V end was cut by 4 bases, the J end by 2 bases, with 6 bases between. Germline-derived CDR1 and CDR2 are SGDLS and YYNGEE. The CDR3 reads CASSPLNTEAFF. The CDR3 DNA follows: TGTGCCAGCAGCCCTCTCAACACTGAAGCTTTCTTT.

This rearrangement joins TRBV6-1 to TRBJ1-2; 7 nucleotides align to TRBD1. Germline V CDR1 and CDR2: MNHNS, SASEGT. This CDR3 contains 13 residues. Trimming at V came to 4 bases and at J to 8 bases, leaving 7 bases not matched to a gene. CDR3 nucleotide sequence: TGTGCCAGCAGTGCTCACAGGGGTGACGGCTACACCTTC. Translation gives CASSAHRGDGYTF.

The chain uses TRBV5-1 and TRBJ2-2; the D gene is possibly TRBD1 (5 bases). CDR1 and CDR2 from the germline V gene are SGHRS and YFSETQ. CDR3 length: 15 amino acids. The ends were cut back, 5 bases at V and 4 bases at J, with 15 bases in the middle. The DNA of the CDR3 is TGCGCCAGCAGACCTACCTCACAGGCCACCGGGGAGCTGTTTTTT. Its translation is CASRPTSQATGELFF. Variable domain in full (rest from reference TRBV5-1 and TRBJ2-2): KAGVTQTPRYLIKTRGQQVTLSCSPISGHRSVSWYQQTPGQGLQFLFEYFSETQRNKGNFPGRFSGRQFSNSRSEMNVSTLELGDSALYLCASRPTSQATGELFFGEGSRLTVL.

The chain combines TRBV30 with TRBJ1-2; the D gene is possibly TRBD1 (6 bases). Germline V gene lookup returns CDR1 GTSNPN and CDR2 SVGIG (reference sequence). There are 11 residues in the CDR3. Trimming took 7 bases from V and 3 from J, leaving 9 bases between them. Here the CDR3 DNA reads TGTGCCTTGGACAGATACTATGGCTACACCTTC. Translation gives CALDRYYGYTF. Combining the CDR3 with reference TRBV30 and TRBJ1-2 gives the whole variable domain SQTIHQWPATLVQPVGSPLSLECTVEGTSNPNLYWYRQAAGRGLQLLFYSVGIGQISSEVPQNLSASRPQDRQFILSSKKLLLSDSGFYLCALDRYYGYTFGSGTRLTVV.

CDR3: CATYRQGARGYTF. The CDR3 DNA is TGTGCCACCTACCGACAGGGGGCGCGAGGCTACACCTTC. This chain links TRBV18 with TRBJ1-2; 10 nucleotides align to TRBD1. V gave up 10 bases and J gave up 8 bases; unmatched junction bases: 10. Germline lookup yields CDR1 KGHSH and CDR2 LQKENI. The CDR3 contains 13 residues.

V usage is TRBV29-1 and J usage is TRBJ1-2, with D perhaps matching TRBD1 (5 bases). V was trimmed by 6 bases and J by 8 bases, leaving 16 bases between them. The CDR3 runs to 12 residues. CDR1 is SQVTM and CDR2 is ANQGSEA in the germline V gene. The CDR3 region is CSVGDGGWGYTF. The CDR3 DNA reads TGCAGCGTCGGGGACGGGGGTTGGGGCTACACCTTC.

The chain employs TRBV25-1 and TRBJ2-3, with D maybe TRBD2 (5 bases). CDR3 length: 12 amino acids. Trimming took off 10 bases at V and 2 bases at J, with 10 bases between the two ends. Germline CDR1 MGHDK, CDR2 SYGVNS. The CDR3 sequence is CATSGDTDTQYF. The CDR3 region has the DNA TGTGCCACCTCCGGGGACACAGATACGCAGTATTTT.

The CDR3 sequence: CASGPQGEGTEAFF. The CDR3 DNA reads TGTGCCAGCGGACCCCAGGGTGAAGGTACTGAAGCTTTCTTT. J is TRBJ1-1 and V is TRBV9; tentative D call: TRBD1 (5 bases). This CDR3 is built from 14 residues. The V gene's germline CDR1 is SGDLS and CDR2 YYNGEE. Trimming left V 7 bases short and J 5 bases short, with 18 bases between.

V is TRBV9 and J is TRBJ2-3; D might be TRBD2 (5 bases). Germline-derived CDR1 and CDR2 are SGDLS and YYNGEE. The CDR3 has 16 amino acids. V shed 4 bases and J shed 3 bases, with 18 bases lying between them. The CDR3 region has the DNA TGTGCCAGCAGCCCCCGGGGTAAAGGATCGACAGATACGCAGTATTTT. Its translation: CASSPRGKGSTDTQYF.

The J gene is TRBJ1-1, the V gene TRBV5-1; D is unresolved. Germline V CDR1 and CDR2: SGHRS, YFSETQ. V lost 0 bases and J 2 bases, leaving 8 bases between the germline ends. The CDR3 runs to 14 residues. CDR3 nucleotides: TGCGCCAGCAGCTTGGGGGCCCCCAACACTGAAGCTTTCTTT. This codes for CASSLGAPNTEAFF.

CDR3 nucleotides: TGTGCCAGCAGCGTAGGGATTGGGCAGAGCACAATACACGAGCAGTACTTC. Amino acids: CASSVGIGQSTIHEQYF. The chain has TRBV9 and TRBJ2-7; D is unresolved. Germline values: CDR1 SGDLS, CDR2 YYNGEE. Trimming took 0 bases from V and 5 from J, leaving 21 bases between them. The length of the CDR3 is 17 residues.

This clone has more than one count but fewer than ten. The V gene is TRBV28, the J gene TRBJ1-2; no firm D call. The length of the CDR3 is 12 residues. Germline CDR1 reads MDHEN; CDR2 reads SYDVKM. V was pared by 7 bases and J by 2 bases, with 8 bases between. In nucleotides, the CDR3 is TGTGCCAGCAACGCGGAGAACTATGGCTACACCTTC. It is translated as CASNAENYGYTF.

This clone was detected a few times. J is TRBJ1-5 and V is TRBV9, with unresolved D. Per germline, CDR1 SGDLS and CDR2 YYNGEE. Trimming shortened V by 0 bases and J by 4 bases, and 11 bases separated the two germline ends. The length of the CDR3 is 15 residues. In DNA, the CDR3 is TGTGCCAGCAGCGTAGGGGTCGGGATGAATCAGCCCCAGCATTTT. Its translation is CASSVGVGMNQPQHF.

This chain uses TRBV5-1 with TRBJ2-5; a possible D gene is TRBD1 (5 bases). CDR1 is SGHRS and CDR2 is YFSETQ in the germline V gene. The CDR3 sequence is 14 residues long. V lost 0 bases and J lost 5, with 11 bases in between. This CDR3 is CASSLGAPGETQYF. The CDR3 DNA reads TGCGCCAGCAGCTTGGGCGCCCCAGGGGAGACCCAGTACTTC.

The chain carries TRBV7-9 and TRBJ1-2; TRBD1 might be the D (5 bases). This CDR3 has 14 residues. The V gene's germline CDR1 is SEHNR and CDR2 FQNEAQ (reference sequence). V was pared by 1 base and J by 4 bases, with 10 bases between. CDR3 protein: CASSLVGGTYGYTF. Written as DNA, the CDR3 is TGTGCCAGCAGCTTAGTTGGGGGGACCTATGGCTACACCTTC.

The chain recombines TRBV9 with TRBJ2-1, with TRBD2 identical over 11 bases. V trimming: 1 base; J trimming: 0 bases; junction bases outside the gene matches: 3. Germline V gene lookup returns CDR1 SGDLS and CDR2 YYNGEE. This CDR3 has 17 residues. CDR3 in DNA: TGTGCCAGCAGCGTACTAGCGGGGGGCCGCTCCTACAATGAGCAGTTCTTC. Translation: CASSVLAGGRSYNEQFF.

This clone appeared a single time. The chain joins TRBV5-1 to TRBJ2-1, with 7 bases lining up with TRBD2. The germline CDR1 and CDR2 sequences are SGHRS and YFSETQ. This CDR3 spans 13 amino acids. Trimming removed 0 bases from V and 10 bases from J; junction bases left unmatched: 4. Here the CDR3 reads CASSLERGWEQFF. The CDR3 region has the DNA TGCGCCAGCAGCTTGGAGCGGGGCTGGGAGCAGTTCTTC.

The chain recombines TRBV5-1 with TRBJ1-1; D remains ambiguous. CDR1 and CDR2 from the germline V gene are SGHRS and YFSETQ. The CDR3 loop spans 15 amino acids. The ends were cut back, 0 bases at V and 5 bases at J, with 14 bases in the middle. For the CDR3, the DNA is TGCGCCAGCAGCTTGGCCTCATCAAAGCGGACTGAAGCTTTCTTT. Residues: CASSLASSKRTEAFF.

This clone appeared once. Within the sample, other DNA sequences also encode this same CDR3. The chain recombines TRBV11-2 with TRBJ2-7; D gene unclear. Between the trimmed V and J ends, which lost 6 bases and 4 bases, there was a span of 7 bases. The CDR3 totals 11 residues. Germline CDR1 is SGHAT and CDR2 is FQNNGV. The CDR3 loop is CASRQAYEQYF. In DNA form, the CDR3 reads TGTGCCAGCAGACAAGCGTACGAGCAGTACTTC. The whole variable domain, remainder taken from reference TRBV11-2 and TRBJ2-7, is EAGVAQSPRYKIIEKRQSVAFWCNPISGHATLYWYQQILGQGPKLLIQFQNNGVVDDSQLPKDRFSAERLKGVDSTLKIQPAKLEDSAVYLCASRQAYEQYFGPGTRLTVT.

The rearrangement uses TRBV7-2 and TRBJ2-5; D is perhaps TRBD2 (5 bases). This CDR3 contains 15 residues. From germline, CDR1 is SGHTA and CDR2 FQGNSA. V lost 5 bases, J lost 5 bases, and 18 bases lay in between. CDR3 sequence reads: CASSPGDIVRETQYF. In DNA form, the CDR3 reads TGTGCCAGCAGCCCCGGGGATATCGTACGGGAGACCCAGTACTTC.

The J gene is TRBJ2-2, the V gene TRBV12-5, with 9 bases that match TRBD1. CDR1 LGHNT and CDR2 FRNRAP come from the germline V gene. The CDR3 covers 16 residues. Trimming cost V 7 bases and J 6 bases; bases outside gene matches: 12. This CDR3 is CASAPPGQGNAGELFF. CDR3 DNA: TGTGCTAGTGCCCCACCGGGACAGGGAAACGCCGGGGAGCTGTTTTTT. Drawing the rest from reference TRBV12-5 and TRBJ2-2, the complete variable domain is DARVTQTPRHKVTEMGQEVTMRCQPILGHNTVFWYRQTMMQGLELLAYFRNRAPLDDSGMPKDRFSAEMPDATLATLKIQPSEPRDSAVYFCASAPPGQGNAGELFFGEGSRLTVL.

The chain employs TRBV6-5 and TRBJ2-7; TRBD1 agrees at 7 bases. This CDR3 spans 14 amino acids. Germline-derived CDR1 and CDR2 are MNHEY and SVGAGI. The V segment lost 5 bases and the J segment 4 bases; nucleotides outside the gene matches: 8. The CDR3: CASSRQGKCYEQYF. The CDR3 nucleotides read TGTGCCAGCAGTAGACAGGGTAAGTGTTACGAGCAGTACTTC.

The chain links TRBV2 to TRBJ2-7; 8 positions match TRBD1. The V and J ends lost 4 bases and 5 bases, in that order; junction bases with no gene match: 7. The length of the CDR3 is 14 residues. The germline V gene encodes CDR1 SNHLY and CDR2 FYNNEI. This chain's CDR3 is CASSVQGAGHEQYF. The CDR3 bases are TGTGCCAGCAGTGTTCAGGGGGCGGGTCACGAGCAGTACTTC. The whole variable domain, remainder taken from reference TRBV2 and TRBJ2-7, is EPEVTQTPSHQVTQMGQEVILRCVPISNHLYFYWYRQILGQKVEFLVSFYNNEISEKSEIFDDQFSVERPDGSNFTLKIRSTKLEDSAMYFCASSVQGAGHEQYFGPGTRLTVT.

The CDR3 spells CASRATGGAGMEAFF. The CDR3 DNA follows: TGTGCCAGCAGGGCCACAGGGGGCGCCGGGATGGAAGCTTTCTTT. This chain connects TRBV2 to TRBJ1-1, with TRBD1 matching over 9 bases. The CDR3 spans 15 residues. V shed 6 bases, J shed 8 bases, and the junction held 13 bases outside the gene matches. Germline-derived CDR1 and CDR2 are SNHLY and FYNNEI.